Shown below are 25 T cell receptor beta chains from a single sample sequenced in a study of blood T cells in healthy people across ages. Using a J-beta primer mix together with a sample-barcoded 5' primer, a second PCR was run for about 6 to 12 cycles. TCRdb reanalysed the 5' RACE reads using MiXCR and keeps one entry per CDR3 protein. The sample includes about 930,000 distinct CDR3 sequences, 25% to 30% of them seen just once. The sample was also linked to a second study, of T cells of mothers and their children.

The sample comprised blood. The receptor source for this set is a woman between 40 and 55 years old in good health.

This clonotype was counted only a few times. This chain links TRBV28 with TRBJ2-7; 7 positions agree with TRBD1. With V trimmed by 6 bases and J by 4 bases, 12 bases remained unmatched. CDR1 is MDHEN, CDR2 SYDVKM, per germline. This CDR3 has 15 residues. The CDR3 DNA is TGTGCCAGCAGCCAGTATCGGGCCAGGGGGTACGAGCAGTACTTC. It yields the protein CASSQYRARGYEQYF.

The rearrangement links TRBV7-2 to TRBJ2-7; 8 nucleotides align to TRBD2. Unmatched junction bases numbered 6, after V lost 2 bases and J lost 3 bases. CDR1 SGHTA and CDR2 FQGNSA come from the germline V gene. The CDR3 contains 15 residues. The chain's CDR3 is CASSLSRGVGYEQYF. CDR3 DNA sequence: TGTGCCAGCAGCTTATCGCGGGGGGTGGGCTACGAGCAGTACTTC.

This clonotype was observed at least ten times. With a much larger clone just one base away, this may be a read error. The chain is built from TRBV29-1 and TRBJ2-7, with D perhaps being TRBD1 or TRBD2 (6 bases each). The CDR3 has 14 amino acids. V gave up 6 bases and J gave up 7 bases, with 22 bases separating them. From germline, CDR1 is SQVTM and CDR2 ANQGSEA. CDR3: CSVARGGGRNEQYF. The CDR3 DNA follows: TGCAGCGTAGCGCGCGGAGGGGGGAGGAATGAGCAGTACTTC.

This clonotype was seen many times. V usage is TRBV5-6 and J usage is TRBJ2-7; tentative D call: TRBD1 (5 bases). Trimming removed 3 bases at V and 10 bases at J, with 14 bases between. This CDR3 spans 12 amino acids. Germline lookup yields CDR1 SGHDT and CDR2 YYEEEE. CDR3 DNA: TGTGCCAGCAGCTGGGGCTGGGAAACCCAGTACTTC. Translated: CASSWGWETQYF.

The chain couples TRBV7-9 to TRBJ2-5, with 8 bases matching TRBD2. Per germline, CDR1 SEHNR and CDR2 FQNEAQ (reference sequence). The CDR3 spans 16 residues. Unmatched junction bases numbered 10, after V lost 4 bases and J lost 3 bases. The CDR3 protein is CASSSPRGAGEETQYF. CDR3 DNA sequence: TGTGCCAGCAGCTCCCCGCGGGGAGCGGGGGAAGAGACCCAGTACTTC.

This clonotype was detected ten times or more. The chain links TRBV4-1 to TRBJ2-7, with 10 bases lining up with TRBD1. V lost 2 bases to trimming and J lost 2 bases; unmatched junction nucleotides: 6. The CDR3 consists of 16 residues. Per germline, CDR1 MGHRA and CDR2 YSYEKL. CDR3 region: CASSQSSGTGAYEQYF. The CDR3 region has the DNA TGCGCCAGCAGCCAATCCTCCGGGACAGGGGCCTACGAGCAGTACTTC.

This clonotype was recorded at least ten times. The V and J genes are TRBV20-1 and TRBJ2-1; 7 bases match TRBD1. Germline V lookup: CDR1 DFQATT, CDR2 SNEGSKA (reference sequence). Germline trimming cut 5 bases from V and 9 bases from J; bases unmatched to any gene: 10. CDR3 length: 13 residues. CDR3 in DNA: TGCAGTGCTGGAACTGTGACAGGGATTGAGCAGTTCTTC. Translation: CSAGTVTGIEQFF.

This clonotype was seen ten or more times. This chain links TRBV20-1 with TRBJ1-5, with unresolved D. Germline V gene sequence: CDR1 DFQATT, CDR2 SNEGSKA (reference sequence). CDR3 length equals 13 residues. Trimming took 3 bases from V and 3 from J, leaving 9 bases between them. In nucleotides, the CDR3 is TGCAGTGCTAGCCAACAGCACAATCAGCCCCAGCATTTT. It specifies CSASQQHNQPQHF.

This clonotype was seen a single time. A single base separates this from a much larger clone, so it may be a read error. The chain uses TRBV7-2 and TRBJ1-1; D possibly corresponds to TRBD1 (6 bases). CDR1 SGHTA and CDR2 FQGNSA come from the germline V gene. This CDR3 has 14 residues. The CDR3 DNA reads as TGTGCCAGCAGCACAAACAGGGTGAACACTGAAGTTTTCTTT. Encoded protein: CASSTNRVNTEVFF.

The table lists this clonotype with many counts. This rearrangement joins TRBV9 to TRBJ2-7; tentative D call: TRBD1 (6 bases). CDR1 is SGDLS, CDR2 YYNGEE, per germline. The ends were cut back, 0 bases at V and 3 bases at J, with 13 bases in the middle. The CDR3 consists of 15 residues. The CDR3 DNA sequence: TGTGCCAGCAGCGTAGGACAGGAATCTGTCTACGAGCAGTACTTC. Encoded protein: CASSVGQESVYEQYF.

The chain has TRBV7-2 and TRBJ1-2; possible D gene TRBD1, 5 bases. The CDR3 has 14 residues. The germline V gene has CDR1 SGHTA and CDR2 FQGNSA. Trimming stripped 1 base from V and 4 bases from J, with 10 bases between. The CDR3 region has the DNA TGTGCCAGCAGCTTAGGACCAGGGACCTATGGCTACACCTTC. Its protein product is CASSLGPGTYGYTF.

This clonotype was picked up a small number of times. This chain joins TRBV18 and TRBJ2-2; 8 bases agree with TRBD1. The CDR3 is made up of 15 amino acids. CDR1 and CDR2 (germline): KGHSH, LQKENI. Trimming cost V 5 bases and J 5 bases; bases outside gene matches: 7. CDR3 in amino acids: CASSSGQGWTGELFF. DNA of the CDR3: TGTGCCAGCTCATCTGGACAGGGTTGGACCGGGGAGCTGTTTTTT.

As regards this clonotype: A much more abundant neighbour one base away suggests this may be a read error. The CDR3 loop reads CASGPNGYEQYF. In DNA form, the CDR3 reads TGTGCTAGCGGCCCTAACGGCTACGAGCAGTACTTC. This sequence joins TRBV7-7 and TRBJ2-7, with a weak D call TRBD2 (6 bases). The CDR3 spans 12 residues. CDR1 is SSHAT and CDR2 is FNYEAQ in the germline V gene (reference sequence).

This clonotype was recorded a few times. Possible read error: a much larger clone is one base away. This rearrangement joins TRBV6-2 or TRBV6-3 to TRBJ2-7, with D hard to call. V was clipped by 11 bases and J by 3 bases, with 14 bases between them. Germline V gene lookup returns CDR1 MNHEY and CDR2 SVGEGT. This CDR3 contains 12 residues. CDR3 sequence reads: CACTPGYYEQYF. The CDR3 bases are TGTGCCTGCACCCCCGGGTACTACGAGCAGTACTTC.

This clonotype was counted at least ten times. Written as DNA, the CDR3 is TGCAGTGCCCCCCACCTAGCGGAGACTACAGATACGCAGTATTTT. This gives the protein CSAPHLAETTDTQYF. The chain has TRBV20-1 and TRBJ2-3, with 7 nucleotides matching TRBD2. From germline, CDR1 is DFQATT and CDR2 SNEGSKA (reference sequence). The CDR3 loop spans 15 amino acids. Trimming at V came to 6 bases and at J to 3 bases, leaving 12 bases not matched to a gene.

V gene TRBV9 combines with J gene TRBJ2-7; no firm D call. The CDR3 runs to 16 residues. Trimming pared 3 bases from V and 1 base from J, leaving 17 bases between. Germline V gives CDR1 SGDLS, CDR2 YYNGEE. The CDR3 nucleotides read TGTGCCAGCAGCGCCGGTGACTCCGTCTATTCCTACGAGCAGTACTTC. It is translated as CASSAGDSVYSYEQYF. Based on the CDR3 plus reference TRBV9 and TRBJ2-7, the full variable domain is DSGVTQTPKHLITATGQRVTLRCSPRSGDLSVYWYQQSLDQGLQFLIQYYNGEERAKGNILERFSAQQFPDLHSELNLSSLELGDSALYFCASSAGDSVYSYEQYFGPGTRLTVT.

The genes are TRBV6-5 and TRBJ2-1; 9 positions match TRBD2. Germline V gene data show CDR1 as MNHEY and CDR2 as SVGAGI. This CDR3 spans 14 amino acids. Trimming at V came to 2 bases and at J to 6 bases, leaving 2 bases not matched to a gene. CDR3 in DNA: TGTGCCAGCAGTTACAGCGGGGGGTTCAATGAGCAGTTCTTC. This gives the protein CASSYSGGFNEQFF.

The chain couples TRBV4-3 to TRBJ1-2, with a tentative D call TRBD1 (5 bases). V was clipped by 1 base and J by 6 bases, with 18 bases between them. This CDR3 region has 16 residues. Germline CDR1 is LGHNA and CDR2 is YSLEER. CDR3: CASSQVTGGADDGYTF. The CDR3 DNA follows: TGCGCCAGCAGCCAAGTTACAGGAGGAGCGGACGATGGCTACACCTTC.

J is TRBJ2-7 and V is TRBV6-5; D is ambiguous. The CDR3 is 15 amino acids. The V and J ends lost 1 base and 2 bases respectively, with 12 bases between them. Per germline, CDR1 MNHEY and CDR2 SVGAGI. CDR3 DNA: TGTGCCAGCAGTTACTTCCCTCTAGACACCTACGAGCAGTACTTC. Amino acids: CASSYFPLDTYEQYF.

This clonotype has more than one count but fewer than ten. The chain recombines TRBV6-4 with TRBJ2-3; possible D gene TRBD2, 7 bases. The germline V and J ends were trimmed by 4 bases and 4 bases, with 15 bases remaining between them. The CDR3 extends over 15 amino acids. CDR1 and CDR2 (germline): MRHNA, SNTAGT. DNA of the CDR3: TGTGCCAGCAGTGGCGGAGGGGGGGAGTCAGATACGCAGTATTTT. It is translated as CASSGGGGESDTQYF.

This rearrangement joins TRBV19 to TRBJ1-2, with TRBD1 as a possible D gene (5 bases). Per germline, CDR1 LNHDA and CDR2 SQIVND (reference sequence). Trimming cost V 6 bases and J 8 bases, with 16 bases left between them. The length of the CDR3 is 13 residues. This CDR3 reads CASSWGRGTGYTF. The CDR3 DNA follows: TGTGCCAGTAGCTGGGGACGAGGGACGGGCTACACCTTC.

The table lists this clonotype with a few counts. V is TRBV15 and J is TRBJ1-1; D unclear. The CDR3 is 14 residues long. Germline V CDR1 and CDR2: LNHNV, YYDKDF (reference sequence). Trimming took off 0 bases at V and 1 base at J, with 6 bases between the two ends. The CDR3 loop reads CATSREIGNTEAFF. The CDR3 bases are TGTGCCACCAGCAGAGAGATTGGGAACACTGAAGCTTTCTTT.

For this clonotype: This may be a read error, as it is one base from a much larger clone. This chain links TRBV6-2 or TRBV6-3 with TRBJ2-1, with 11 bases identical to TRBD2. CDR3 length: 16 residues. Germline CDR1 MNHEY, CDR2 SVGEGT. The V segment lost 4 bases and the J segment 13 bases; nucleotides outside the gene matches: 15. CDR3 protein: CASSFPSGGFQETQFF. Written as DNA, the CDR3 is TGTGCCAGCAGTTTTCCTAGCGGGGGGTTCCAAGAGACCCAGTTCTTC.

The chain employs TRBV9 and TRBJ2-2; 7 bases line up with TRBD1. The length of the CDR3 is 16 residues. CDR1 is SGDLS and CDR2 is YYNGEE in the germline V gene. The V and J ends lost 2 bases and 0 bases, in that order; junction bases with no gene match: 4. CDR3 in amino acids: CASSVGGQPNTGELFF. As DNA, the CDR3 is TGTGCCAGCAGCGTTGGGGGACAGCCGAACACCGGGGAGCTGTTTTTT.

V usage is TRBV7-2 and J usage is TRBJ2-1; D unresolved. Germline CDR1 and CDR2: SGHTA and FQGNSA. V lost 3 bases and J lost 9, with 9 bases in between. The CDR3 is 12 residues long. The CDR3 reads CASSFPKSEQFF. The CDR3, as DNA: TGTGCCAGCAGCTTCCCGAAGAGTGAGCAGTTCTTC.